Listed below are T cell receptor beta chains from one sample, sequenced in a study of blood T cell repertoires in COVID-19. Clones were read by immunoSEQ multiplex PCR, and TCRdb kept only the in-frame ones, dropping some. The table lists 210,000 or so clones, approximately 87% of them singletons. The specimen was PBMCs or T cells enriched from blood (not recorded which). These receptors were taken from a woman aged 45 to 65 in a cohort exposed to, infected with or recovered from COVID-19 (not recorded which). The CDR3 runs from the conserved cysteine through the conserved F or W. D genes are given only for firm matches. Not all rows give a size; the values are once, few, many and, for expanded clones, a class.

TRBD1	NA	TRBV2	13	TRBJ1-5	CASRWTGNQPQHF	TGTGCCAGCAGGTGGACAGGGAATCAGCCCCAGCATTTT
TRBD2	NA	TRBV27	15	TRBJ2-7	CASSPLSGGRGEQYF	TGTGCCAGCAGTCCCCTGAGCGGGGGTCGTGGGGAGCAGTACTTC
TRBD2	NA	TRBV7-8	17	TRBJ2-7	CASSAKRLAGDSYEQYF	TGTGCCAGCAGCGCGAAACGACTAGCGGGGGACTCCTACGAGCAGTACTTC
TRBD1	NA	TRBV5-1	16	TRBJ2-7	CASSSGTGKALSEQYF	TGCGCCAGCAGCTCCGGGACAGGGAAGGCGTTATCCGAGCAGTACTTC
NA	NA	TRBV4-1	14	TRBJ1-6	CASSLSWGDSPLHF	TGCGCCAGCAGCCTAAGCTGGGGAGATTCACCCCTCCACTTT
NA	once	TRBV19	13	TRBJ1-2	CASSMLHYDGYTF	TGTGCCAGTAGTATGTTACACTACGATGGCTACACCTTC
NA	NA	TRBV5-6	16	TRBJ2-1	CASNPGERVSYNEQFF	TGTGCCAGCAATCCGGGGGAGCGCGTCTCCTACAATGAGCAGTTCTTC
NA	NA	TRBV5-4	12	TRBJ2-7	CASSLDRYEQYF	TGTGCCAGCAGCCTAGACAGATACGAGCAGTACTTC
NA	NA	TRBV28	12	TRBJ1-2	CASREGGYGYTF	TGTGCCAGCCGCGAGGGGGGGTATGGCTACACCTTC
TRBD1	NA	TRBV7-8	19	TRBJ1-5	CASSSIKRQGVNSNQPQHF	TGTGCCAGCAGCTCTATAAAAAGACAGGGTGTCAATAGCAATCAGCCCCAGCATTTT
NA	NA	TRBV5-1	14	TRBJ2-7	CASSLLVGAREQYF	TGCGCCAGCAGCTTATTGGTTGGGGCGAGAGAGCAGTACTTC
NA	NA	TRBV21-1	15	TRBJ2-7	CASSPGTSSGYEQYF	TGTGCCAGCAGTCCCGGGACTAGCTCGGGCTACGAGCAGTACTTC
NA	few	TRBV28	14	TRBJ1-3	CASSSQGDQNTIYF	TGTGCCAGCAGTTCACAGGGCGACCAAAACACCATATATTTT
TRBD1	NA	TRBV9	15	TRBJ2-1	CASSVGTGAHNEQFF	TGTGCCAGCAGCGTCGGGACAGGGGCACACAATGAGCAGTTCTTC
NA	NA	TRBV7-2	17	TRBJ2-5	CASSLAGGSVGQETQYF	TGTGCCAGCAGCTTAGCAGGAGGTAGCGTAGGACAAGAGACCCAGTACTTC
NA	NA	TRBV6-1	14	TRBJ1-3	CASREGGSGNTIYF	TGTGCCAGCAGGGAAGGCGGCTCTGGAAACACCATATATTTT
NA	NA	TRBV15	13	TRBJ1-1	CATSRDVTGKAFF	TGTGCCACCAGCAGAGATGTCACAGGCAAAGCTTTCTTT
TRBD1	once	TRBV2	14	TRBJ1-4	CASRVTGANEKLFF	TGTGCCAGCAGGGTGACAGGGGCTAATGAAAAACTGTTTTTT
NA	NA	TRBV7-9	15	TRBJ1-1	CASSLGGAGNTEAFF	TGTGCCAGCAGCTTAGGCGGGGCGGGGAACACTGAAGCTTTCTTT
NA	NA	TRBV4-2	18	TRBJ2-2	CASSHARGHRGYTGELFF	TGTGCCAGCAGCCATGCCCGGGGACACAGAGGGTACACCGGGGAGCTGTTTTTT
TRBD2	NA	TRBV7-8	17	TRBJ2-7	CASSLARLGGSSYEQYF	TGTGCCAGCAGCTTAGCACGTCTGGGGGGGAGCTCCTACGAGCAGTACTTC
TRBD1	NA	TRBV5-1	14	TRBJ1-4	CASSFGDRNEKLFF	TGCGCCAGCAGCTTTGGGGACAGGAATGAAAAACTGTTTTTT
TRBD1	NA	TRBV7-2	14	TRBJ1-4	CASSLDRASEKLFF	TGTGCCAGCAGCCTTGACAGGGCGAGTGAAAAACTGTTTTTT
TRBD1	NA	TRBV19	15	TRBJ2-5	CASSVADRGTKTQYF	TGTGCCAGCAGTGTCGCGGACAGGGGAACAAAGACCCAGTACTTC
NA	NA	TRBV5-1	14	TRBJ2-3	CASSRGTVTDTQYF	TGCGCCAGCAGCCGCGGGACAGTCACAGATACGCAGTATTTT
TRBD1	NA	TRBV5-3	9	TRBJ2-5	CASRSRGHF	TGTGCCAGTAGGTCCAGGGGGCACTTC
TRBD2	NA	TRBV3-1/TRBV3-2	16	TRBJ2-2	CASSHPSGANTGELFF	TGTGCCAGCAGCCACCCTAGCGGCGCGAACACCGGGGAGCTGTTTTTT
TRBD1	NA	TRBV28	15	TRBJ1-2	CASSDGTAANYGYTF	TGTGCCAGCAGCGACGGGACAGCTGCTAACTATGGCTACACCTTC
NA	NA	TRBV18	13	TRBJ2-1	CASSPTGDNEQFF	TGTGCCAGCTCACCAACCGGGGACAATGAGCAGTTCTTC
NA	NA	TRBV19	17	TRBJ1-4	CASSDGTGPATNEKLFF	TGTGCCAGTAGTGACGGTACAGGGCCCGCTACTAATGAAAAACTGTTTTTT
NA	NA	TRBV7-2	13	TRBJ1-2	CASSLVTGNGYTF	TGTGCCAGCAGCTTAGTAACAGGGAATGGCTACACCTTC
NA	NA	TRBV27	15	TRBJ1-2	CASSYDSSRGYGYTF	TGTGCCAGCAGTTACGACAGCTCCCGAGGCTATGGCTACACCTTC
TRBD1	NA	TRBV19	13	TRBJ1-2	CATRRRGQRGYTF	TGTGCCACTCGACGAAGGGGGCAGCGAGGCTACACCTTC
NA	NA	TRBV11-3	15	TRBJ2-1	CASSLEPAEYNEQFF	TGTGCCAGCAGCTTAGAGCCAGCGGAATACAATGAGCAGTTCTTC
NA	NA	TRBV30	15	TRBJ2-3	CAWSVGAGRTDTQYF	TGTGCCTGGAGTGTTGGGGCAGGGCGCACAGATACGCAGTATTTT
TRBD1	NA	TRBV14	15	TRBJ1-1	CASSPYRGANTEAFF	TGTGCCAGCAGCCCCTACAGGGGTGCTAACACTGAAGCTTTCTTT
TRBD2	NA	TRBV5-4	17	TRBJ2-7	CASSPGLAGGRTYEQYF	TGTGCCAGCAGCCCGGGACTAGCGGGCGGTAGGACCTACGAGCAGTACTTC
TRBD2	NA	TRBV5-1	15	TRBJ2-3	CASSLGLAGSDTQYF	TGCGCCAGCAGCTTGGGACTAGCGGGGTCAGATACGCAGTATTTT
NA	NA	TRBV7-2	15	TRBJ1-2	CASSLLQGPSYGYTF	TGTGCCAGCAGCTTATTGCAGGGGCCGTCTTATGGCTACACCTTC
NA	NA	TRBV7-2	13	TRBJ1-2	CASSVVNGYGYTF	TGTGCCAGCAGCGTCGTAAACGGCTATGGCTACACCTTC
NA	NA	TRBV7-9	13	TRBJ1-2	CASSPGGGNGYTF	TGTGCCAGCAGCCCCGGAGGAGGGAATGGCTACACCTTC
NA	NA	TRBV14	16	TRBJ1-5	CASSQTRRGWYQPQHF	TGTGCCAGCAGCCAAACGAGACGAGGGTGGTATCAGCCCCAGCATTTT
NA	NA	TRBV30	13	TRBJ1-1	CAWSVTSNTEAFF	TGTGCCTGGAGTGTGACAAGTAACACTGAAGCTTTCTTT
NA	NA	TRBV27	15	TRBJ1-2	CASSLRAGRSHGYTF	TGTGCCAGCAGTTTAAGGGCGGGACGAAGTCATGGCTACACCTTC
NA	once	TRBV4-3	16	TRBJ2-3	CASSPQGSPALDTQYF	TGCGCCAGCAGCCCACAGGGTTCGCCCGCTTTGGATACGCAGTATTTT
NA	NA	TRBV5-1	15	TRBJ1-1	CASSLGAPQNTEAFF	TGCGCCAGCAGCTTGGGGGCCCCCCAGAACACTGAAGCTTTCTTT
TRBD1	NA	TRBV7-3	16	TRBJ2-2	CASSTGQGSNTGELFF	TGTGCCAGCAGCACGGGACAGGGGTCGAACACCGGGGAGCTGTTTTTT
TRBD1	NA	TRBV9	14	TRBJ1-6	CASQRGQGDSPLHF	TGTGCCAGCCAAAGAGGACAGGGGGATTCACCCCTCCACTTT
TRBD1	NA	TRBV19	16	TRBJ1-6	CASSSQRTGSNSPLHF	TGTGCCAGTAGTAGCCAACGGACAGGCTCTAATTCACCCCTCCACTTT
NA	few	TRBV6-1	14	TRBJ1-3	CASSERGSGNTIYF	TGTGCCAGCAGTGAACGAGGGTCTGGAAACACCATATATTTT
TRBD2	NA	TRBV4-3	16	TRBJ2-5	CASSQLAGAGQETQYF	TGCGCCAGCAGCCAACTAGCGGGCGCGGGCCAAGAGACCCAGTACTTC
NA	NA	TRBV14	14	TRBJ1-2	CASSPGYWPYGYTF	TGTGCCAGCAGCCCAGGGTACTGGCCCTATGGCTACACCTTC
NA	NA	TRBV2	12	TRBJ2-1	CASSEWGGEQFF	TGTGCCAGCAGTGAATGGGGGGGCGAGCAGTTCTTC